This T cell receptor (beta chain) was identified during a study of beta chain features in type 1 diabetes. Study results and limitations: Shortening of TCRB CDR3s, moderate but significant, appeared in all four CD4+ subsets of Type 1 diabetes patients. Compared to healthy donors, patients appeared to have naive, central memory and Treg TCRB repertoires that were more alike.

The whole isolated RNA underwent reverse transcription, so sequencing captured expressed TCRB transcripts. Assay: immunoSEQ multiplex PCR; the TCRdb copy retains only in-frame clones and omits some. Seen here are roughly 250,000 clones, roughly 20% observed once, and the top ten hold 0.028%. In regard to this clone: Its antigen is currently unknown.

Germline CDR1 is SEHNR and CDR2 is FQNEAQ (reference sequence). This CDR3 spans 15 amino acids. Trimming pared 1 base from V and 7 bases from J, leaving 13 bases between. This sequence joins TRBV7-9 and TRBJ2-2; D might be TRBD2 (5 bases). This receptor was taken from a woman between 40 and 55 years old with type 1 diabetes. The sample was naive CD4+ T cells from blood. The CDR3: CASSLDGLLVGELFF. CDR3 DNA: TGTGCCAGCAGCTTAGACGGACTGCTGGTCGGGGAGCTGTTTTTT.